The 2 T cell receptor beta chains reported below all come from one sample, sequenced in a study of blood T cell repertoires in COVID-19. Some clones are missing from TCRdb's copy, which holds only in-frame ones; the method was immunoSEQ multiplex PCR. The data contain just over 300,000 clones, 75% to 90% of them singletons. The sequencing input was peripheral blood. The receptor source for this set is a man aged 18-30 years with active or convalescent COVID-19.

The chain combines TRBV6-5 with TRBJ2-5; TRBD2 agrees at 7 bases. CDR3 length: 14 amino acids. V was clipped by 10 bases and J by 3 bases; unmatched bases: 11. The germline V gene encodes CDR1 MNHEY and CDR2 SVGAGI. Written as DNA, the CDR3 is TGTGCCACCTCCCGGGGACTAATAAAAGAGACCCAGTACTTC. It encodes CATSRGLIKETQYF.

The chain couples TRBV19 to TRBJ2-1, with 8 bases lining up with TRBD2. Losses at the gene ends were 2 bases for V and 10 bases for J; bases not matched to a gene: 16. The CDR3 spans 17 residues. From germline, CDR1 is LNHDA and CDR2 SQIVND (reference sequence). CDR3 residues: CASSIQWGLGGSREQFF. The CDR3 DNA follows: TGTGCCAGTAGTATACAGTGGGGACTAGGGGGAAGCAGGGAGCAGTTCTTC.